These T cell receptor beta chains were read from a single sample in a study of T cell repertoires in cytomegalovirus infection. TCRdb fed the reads into MiXCR, producing one record per CDR3 protein. Counted here are under 850,000 distinct CDR3 sequences, about 40% occurring once; the ten biggest clones make up under 3%. Sequenced input: PBMCs. These receptors were taken from a human donor in good health (CMV status not recorded). Some clones in this sample may be carry-over from other donors' samples. Each CDR3 is given with its conserved first and last residue. D genes are given only for firm matches. Clone size is shown for a subset of rows, as once, few, many or a class of expanded clone.

- | TRBJ1-2 | TRBV28 | - | 13 | CASGKGRDYGYTF | TGTGCTTCCGGGAAGGGTCGTGACTATGGCTACACCTTC
- | TRBJ1-5 | TRBV7-2 | many | 15 | CASSLGGGLNQPQHF | TGTGCCAGCAGCTTAGGTGGAGGGCTCAATCAGCCCCAGCATTTT
- | TRBJ2-2 | TRBV28 | few | 15 | CASTPASAGTGELFF | TGTGCCAGCACTCCCGCTAGCGCGGGCACCGGGGAGCTGTTTTTT
- | TRBJ1-5 | TRBV19 | - | 15 | CASTSGGQLHQPQHF | TGTGCCAGTACTTCCGGGGGGCAACTCCATCAGCCCCAGCATTTT
- | TRBJ2-1 | TRBV6-2/TRBV6-3 | few | 13 | CASSYRENREQFF | TGTGCCAGCAGTTACAGGGAGAACAGAGAGCAGTTCTTC
TRBD1 | TRBJ1-1 | TRBV20-1 | few | 13 | CSAREGAGTEAFF | TGCAGCGCAAGGGAGGGGGCAGGGACTGAAGCTTTCTTT
- | TRBJ2-4 | TRBV28 | few | 12 | CASSLAGGIQYF | TGTGCCAGCAGTTTAGCCGGGGGCATTCAGTACTTC
TRBD1 | TRBJ2-3 | TRBV28 | - | 14 | CASRPPGQGGTQYF | TGTGCCAGCAGACCCCCGGGACAGGGGGGTACGCAGTATTTT
- | TRBJ2-5 | TRBV5-8 | - | 17 | CASSLWRTDEKKETQYF | TGTGCCAGCAGCTTGTGGCGGACAGATGAAAAAAAAGAGACCCAGTACTTC
- | TRBJ1-1 | TRBV7-2 | many | 15 | CASSLEGKTTTEAFF | TGTGCCAGCAGCTTAGAGGGGAAAACGACCACTGAAGCTTTCTTT
- | TRBJ1-1 | TRBV7-3 | few | 14 | CASSLTEGGSEAFF | TGTGCCAGCAGCTTAACGGAGGGGGGGTCTGAGGCTTTCTTT
TRBD2 | TRBJ2-3 | TRBV6-2/TRBV6-3 | many | 16 | CASRRFGLVGADTQYF | TGTGCCAGCAGAAGATTTGGACTAGTAGGCGCAGATACGCAGTATTTT
TRBD1 | TRBJ1-2 | TRBV7-9 | few | 14 | CASSFQEGAGGYTF | TGTGCCAGCAGCTTTCAGGAGGGGGCTGGGGGCTACACCTTC
- | TRBJ1-2 | TRBV27 | many | 16 | CASSLFPPDTEYGYTF | TGTGCCAGCAGTTTATTCCCTCCTGACACAGAATATGGCTACACCTTC
- | TRBJ2-1 | TRBV6-8 | few | 13 | CASTDGTYNEQFF | TGTGCCAGCACTGACGGAACCTACAATGAGCAGTTCTTC
TRBD1 | TRBJ1-1 | TRBV6-2/TRBV6-3 | few | 17 | CASGAGQGARKRTEAFF | TGTGCCAGCGGAGCTGGACAGGGGGCGAGAAAGCGCACTGAAGCTTTCTTT
- | TRBJ2-2 | TRBV12-3/TRBV12-4 | - | 16 | CASSLAGLLNTGELFF | TGTGCCAGCAGTTTAGCGGGACTCCTGAACACCGGGGAGCTGTTTTTT
TRBD1 | TRBJ2-1 | TRBV7-4 | - | 16 | CASSLGVGQGTNEQFF | TGTGCCAGCAGCTTAGGGGTGGGACAGGGGACAAATGAGCAGTTCTTC
- | TRBJ1-2 | TRBV6-2/TRBV6-3 | few | 13 | CASSYQQSYGYTF | TGTGCCAGCAGTTATCAGCAAAGCTATGGCTACACCTTC
TRBD1 | TRBJ1-2 | TRBV29-1 | - | 13 | CSVVTTQGVRNTF | TGCAGCGTCGTAACAACACAGGGGGTCAGGAACACCTTC
- | TRBJ1-1 | TRBV4-1 | few | 14 | CASSPLLGSTEAFF | TGCGCCAGCAGCCCCCTGTTGGGGAGCACTGAAGCTTTCTTT
TRBD1 | TRBJ2-4 | TRBV12-3/TRBV12-4 | few | 15 | CASSTGTGRKSIQYF | TGTGCCAGCAGCACCGGGACAGGGAGAAAGAGCATTCAGTACTTC
TRBD2 | TRBJ2-1 | TRBV27 | few | 16 | CASSPLGTSGNNEQFF | TGTGCCAGCAGTCCTCTAGGGACTAGCGGTAACAATGAGCAGTTCTTC
TRBD1 | TRBJ1-3 | TRBV7-9 | - | 19 | CASSWGQGTHRFSGNTIYF | TGTGCCAGCAGCTGGGGACAGGGGACCCACCGCTTCTCTGGAAACACCATATATTTT
TRBD2 | TRBJ2-7 | TRBV25-1 | few | 16 | CASSEFGGDSPYEQYF | TGTGCCAGCAGTGAATTTGGGGGGGACTCACCCTACGAGCAGTACTTC
TRBD2 | TRBJ2-1 | TRBV9 | - | 16 | CASSPGAGGLYNEQFF | TGTGCCAGCAGCCCCGGCGCGGGGGGTCTTTACAATGAGCAGTTCTTC
- | TRBJ2-5 | TRBV7-2 | - | 15 | CASSLISNLEDTPYF | TGTGCCAGCAGCTTAATATCAAATCTGGAAGATACCCCGTACTTC
- | TRBJ1-6 | TRBV28 | - | 15 | CDSSRKGRINSPLHF | TGTGACAGCAGCCGAAAGGGACGGATTAATTCACCCCTCCACTTT
- | TRBJ1-5 | TRBV28 | - | 16 | CASSLWMTAGNQPQHF | TGTGCCAGCAGTTTATGGATGACAGCGGGCAATCAGCCCCAGCATTTT
- | TRBJ2-7 | TRBV12-3/TRBV12-4 | - | 13 | CASRGRYPYYQYF | TGTGCCAGCAGAGGCCGGTATCCCTACTATCAGTACTTC
- | TRBJ2-3 | TRBV11-2 | once | 14 | CASSLEPGVDTQYF | TGTGCCAGCAGCTTAGAACCAGGGGTGGATACGCAGTATTTT
- | TRBJ1-2 | TRBV27 | few | 14 | CASSLRRGGDGYTF | TGTGCCAGCAGTTTAAGGAGGGGCGGTGATGGCTACACCTTC
- | TRBJ2-3 | TRBV7-6 | few | 16 | CASSPPDRAGADTQYF | TGTGCCAGCAGCCCCCCGGACAGGGCGGGAGCAGATACGCAGTATTTT
TRBD2 | TRBJ2-3 | TRBV7-2 | many | 13 | CASSQLAGGAQYF | TGTGCCAGCAGCCAGCTGGCGGGGGGCGCGCAGTATTTT
- | TRBJ2-5 | TRBV7-6 | - | 15 | CASSLGPESGETQYF | TGTGCCAGCAGCCTGGGACCGGAGTCGGGGGAGACCCAGTACTTC
- | TRBJ2-1 | TRBV6-5 | few | 13 | CASRSGLNNEQFF | TGTGCCAGCAGATCCGGACTGAACAATGAGCAGTTCTTC
- | TRBJ2-7 | TRBV20-1 | - | 14 | CSAREGGLLYEQYF | TGCAGTGCTAGGGAAGGAGGGCTACTATATGAGCAGTACTTC
- | TRBJ2-7 | TRBV28 | - | 13 | CASRNRVPYEQYF | TGTGCCAGCAGAAACAGGGTCCCCTACGAGCAGTACTTC
- | TRBJ2-7 | TRBV28 | many | 14 | CASRTGTTSHEQYF | TGTGCCAGCAGAACCGGGACCACATCGCACGAGCAGTACTTC
- | TRBJ1-1 | TRBV19 | few | 15 | CASSMSQIKNTEAFF | TGTGCCAGTAGTATGAGCCAGATAAAGAACACTGAAGCTTTCTTT
TRBD2 | TRBJ2-7 | TRBV6-5 | - | 21 | CASSLKSTRVAGLVWGYEQYF | TGTGCCAGCAGTTTGAAATCGACGCGGGTAGCGGGGCTGGTCTGGGGCTACGAGCAGTACTTC
TRBD1 | TRBJ1-6 | TRBV27 | - | 15 | CASSLTGAYNSPLHF | TGTGCCAGCAGTTTAACAGGGGCTTATAATTCACCCCTCCACTTT
- | TRBJ1-1 | TRBV7-9 | many | 18 | CASSLNWGGPIKNTEAFF | TGTGCCAGCAGCCTCAATTGGGGGGGGCCGATTAAGAACACTGAAGCTTTCTTT
- | TRBJ2-7 | TRBV7-9 | few | 12 | CASSDFRGEQYF | TGTGCCAGCAGCGACTTCCGTGGCGAGCAGTACTTC
TRBD1 | TRBJ1-1 | TRBV6-5 | few | 15 | CASSYQQGANTEAFF | TGTGCCAGCAGTTATCAACAGGGGGCGAACACTGAAGCTTTCTTT
- | TRBJ2-5 | TRBV20-1 | few | 13 | CSAPSSSRETQYF | TGCAGTGCCCCCAGTTCCAGTCGGGAGACCCAGTACTTC
- | TRBJ2-7 | TRBV28 | few | 14 | CASRPVLAVYEQYF | TGTGCCAGCAGACCGGTACTAGCTGTCTACGAGCAGTACTTC
TRBD1 | TRBJ1-6 | TRBV2 | - | 15 | CASRPPGQERSPLHF | TGTGCCAGCAGACCCCCGGGACAGGAACGTTCACCCCTCCACTTT
- | TRBJ2-1 | TRBV28 | few | 15 | CASSGSRGSYNEQFF | TGTGCCAGCAGTGGGTCTAGGGGCTCCTACAATGAGCAGTTCTTC
TRBD1 | TRBJ1-2 | TRBV5-4 | - | 13 | CASSSGTETGYTF | TGTGCCAGCAGCTCGGGGACAGAAACGGGCTACACCTTC
- | TRBJ2-2 | TRBV7-6 | few | 12 | CASIDGEGELFF | TGTGCCAGCATCGATGGCGAGGGGGAGCTGTTTTTT
TRBD1 | TRBJ2-7 | TRBV10-3 | - | 16 | CAIRGARTGGSYEQYF | TGTGCCATCAGAGGAGCGAGGACAGGGGGGTCCTACGAGCAGTACTTC
- | TRBJ2-3 | TRBV4-1 | - | 13 | CASSQDPRDTQYF | TGCGCCAGCAGCCAAGACCCAAGAGATACGCAGTATTTT
- | TRBJ2-7 | TRBV28 | - | 13 | CASSSLYLYEQYF | TGTGCCAGCAGTTCCCTCTACCTTTACGAGCAGTACTTC